This T cell receptor (beta chain) was identified in a study of T-cell reconstitution after alpha-beta-depleted transplantation in children. Unique molecular identifiers were incorporated during preparation of the TCRbeta library. TCRdb re-derived calls from the PCR reads in MiXCR, one entry per CDR3 protein. The sample records fewer than 150,000 distinct CDR3 sequences, roughly 9% being singletons. The CDR3 consists of 17 residues. J gave up 4 bases and V 4 bases, and 7 bases lay outside the gene matches. Note on this clonotype: The antigen remains undetermined.

Regarding the study as a whole: T-cell counts and diversity at one year following transplant were attributed mainly to newly produced T cells.

The TCR comes from a girl in the first two years of life who had a stem cell transplant for combined immunodeficiency, so the T cells may come from the graft donor. The sample consisted of PBMCs, mostly from graft donor cells, taken 180 days after TCRalphabeta/CD19-depleted stem cell transplant. The chain links TRBV12-3 or TRBV12-4 to TRBJ2-5, with 15 nucleotides matching TRBD2. CDR3 loop: CASSSGTSGGQSETQYF. The CDR3 coding sequence is TGTGCCAGCAGTTCCGGGACTAGCGGGGGGCAATCAGAGACCCAGTACTTC.